This paragraph reports one TCR beta chain. This record belongs to a study of cytomegalovirus exposure and HLA in healthy donors. Looking at the study overall: Membership in the Caucasian-associated ancestry cluster was found for 81% of approximately 430 genotyped donors.

CDR1 and CDR2 (germline): MGHRA, YSYEKL. This CDR3 spans 16 amino acids. The V and J ends lost 4 bases and 2 bases respectively, with 15 bases between them. Primers for the PCR totalled 60 Vbeta and 13 Jbeta. Produced via immunoSEQ multiplex PCR; TCRdb's table is partial and in-frame only. The sample records 100,000 to 150,000 clones, under 80% being singletons. The gene calls are TRBV4-1 and TRBJ1-5; tentative D call: TRBD1 (6 bases). Sequenced material: PBMCs. This receptor was obtained from a man aged 35-49 years in good health and CMV-seropositive. This CDR3 is CASSRVRTAGNQPQHF. The CDR3 region has the DNA TGCGCCAGCAGCCGAGTCAGGACAGCGGGCAATCAGCCCCAGCATTTT.